The source of this T cell receptor beta chain is a study of Graves' ophthalmopathy and Graves' hyperthyroidism. Overall study findings and caveats: Most expanded clonotypes in thyroid above 0.001 frequency also showed up in blood. With a specificity of around 72% and a sensitivity of about 71%, the model predicted ophthalmopathy progression. Discriminating ophthalmopathy from stable hyperthyroidism, a 13-signature model attained a sensitivity of about 89% and a specificity of approximately 77%.

Hyperthyroidism showing no ophthalmopathy within 18 months of follow-up was stable. This clonotype was seen many times. What it binds is not known. Transcripts of RNA were the source for amplifying TCR beta CDR3 regions. HTBI-primed RT-PCR formed the first round, and a multiplex PCR formed the second. TCRdb analysed the multiplex PCR reads with MiXCR anew, one entry per CDR3 protein. This table holds just over 600,000 distinct CDR3 sequences, around a fifth found once. Germline V CDR1 and CDR2: MNHNS, SASEGT. Trimming cost V 8 bases and J 2 bases, with 10 bases left between them. The CDR3 sequence is 13 residues long.

Sequencing was performed on peripheral blood. This TCR was sampled from a young woman with stable Graves' hyperthyroidism. Some clones in this sample may be carry-over from other donors' samples. The rearrangement links TRBV6-1 to TRBJ1-3, with D unclear. CDR3: CASSPVTGNTIYF. CDR3 DNA: TGTGCCAGCTCCCCGGTTACTGGAAACACCATATATTTT.